This T cell receptor (beta chain) was documented in a study of blood T cell repertoires in COVID-19. For the study at large: The analysed material was cDNA or gDNA that came from T cells, B-cell-depleted T cells, or PBMCs.

This CDR3 spans 16 amino acids. Germline V gives CDR1 SGHTA, CDR2 FQGNSA. The ends were cut back, 1 base at V and 1 base at J, with 13 bases in the middle. Original methodology: Counts of nucleated cells, estimated from reference gene primer amplification, were obtained. Profiling relied on immunoSEQ multiplex PCR, and the TCRdb table lists in-frame clones only, not all of them. Clonal size and the V and J genes are those of that table, whereas D and trimming came from the DNA. The sample records tens of thousands of clones, around 87% being singletons. V and J are TRBV7-2 and TRBJ1-1, with a tentative D call TRBD1 (5 bases). The sequencing sample was made of peripheral blood. This TCR was recovered from a man between 45 and 60 years old with active COVID-19. The CDR3 is CASSLGVGRANTEAFF. The CDR3 nucleotides are TGTGCCAGCAGCTTAGGGGTCGGCAGGGCGAACACTGAAGCTTTCTTT.